This TCR beta chain comes out of a study of early T cells in non-severe SARS-CoV-2 infection. The TCR library protocol attached unique molecular identifiers to the individual cDNA molecules. TCRdb re-called the 5' RACE reads with MiXCR, one entry per CDR3 protein. The data show tens of thousands of distinct CDR3 sequences, roughly 17% seen once. Germline CDR1 is DFQATT and CDR2 is SNEGSKA (reference sequence). The CDR3 covers 16 residues. Between the trimmed V and J ends, which lost 1 base and 0 bases, there was a span of 12 bases. The sample here was whole blood, taken at baseline. This clonotype was sampled from an adult who was a healthcare worker with PCR-confirmed SARS-CoV-2 infection or an uninfected control (not recorded which). V gene TRBV20-1 combines with J gene TRBJ2-2; D gene uncertain. CDR3 sequence: CSARGARNANTGELFF. In DNA form, the CDR3 reads TGCAGTGCTAGAGGGGCCAGGAACGCGAACACCGGGGAGCTGTTTTTT.